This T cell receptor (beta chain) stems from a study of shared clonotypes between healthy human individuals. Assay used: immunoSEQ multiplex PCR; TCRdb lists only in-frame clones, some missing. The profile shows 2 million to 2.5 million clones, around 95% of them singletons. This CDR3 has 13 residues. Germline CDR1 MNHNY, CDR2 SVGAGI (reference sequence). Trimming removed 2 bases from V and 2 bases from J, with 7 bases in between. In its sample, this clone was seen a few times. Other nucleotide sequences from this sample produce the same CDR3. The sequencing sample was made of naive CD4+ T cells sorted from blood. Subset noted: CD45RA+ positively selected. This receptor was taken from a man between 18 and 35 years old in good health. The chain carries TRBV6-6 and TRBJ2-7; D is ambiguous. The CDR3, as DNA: TGTGCCAGCAGTTACGGGCAGACCTACGAGCAGTACTTC. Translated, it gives CASSYGQTYEQYF.